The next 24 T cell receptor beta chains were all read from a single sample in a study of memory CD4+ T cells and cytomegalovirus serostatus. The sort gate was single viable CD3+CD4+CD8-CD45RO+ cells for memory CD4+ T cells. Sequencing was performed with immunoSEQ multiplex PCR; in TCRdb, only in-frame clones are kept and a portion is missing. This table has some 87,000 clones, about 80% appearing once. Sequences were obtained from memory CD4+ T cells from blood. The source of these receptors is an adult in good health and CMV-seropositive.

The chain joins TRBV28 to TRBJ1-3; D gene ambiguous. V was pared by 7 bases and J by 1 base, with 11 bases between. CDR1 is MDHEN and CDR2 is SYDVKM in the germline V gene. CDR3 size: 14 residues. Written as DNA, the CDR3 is TGTGCCAGCAAGAGTTGGAAATCTGGAAACACCATATATTTT. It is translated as CASKSWKSGNTIYF.

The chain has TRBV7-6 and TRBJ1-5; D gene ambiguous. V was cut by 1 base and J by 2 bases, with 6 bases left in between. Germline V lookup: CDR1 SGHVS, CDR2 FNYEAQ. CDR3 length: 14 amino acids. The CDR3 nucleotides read TGTGCCAGCAGCTTAGTTCTGGGCAATCAGCCCCAGCATTTT. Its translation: CASSLVLGNQPQHF.

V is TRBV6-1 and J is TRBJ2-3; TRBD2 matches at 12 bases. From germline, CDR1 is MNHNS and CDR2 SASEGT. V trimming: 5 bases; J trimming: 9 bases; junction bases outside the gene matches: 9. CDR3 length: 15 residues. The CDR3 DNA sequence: TGTGCCAGCAGTCTTCGGACTAGCGGGGTGGGCACGCAGTATTTT. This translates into CASSLRTSGVGTQYF.

CDR3 DNA sequence: TGTGCCAGCACCTCTCCGGGACAGGGGGCGGAAGCTTTCTTT. This sequence encodes CASTSPGQGAEAFF. This chain uses TRBV28 with TRBJ1-1; 12 positions match TRBD1. This CDR3 comprises 14 residues. V dropped 7 bases and J dropped 8; count of bases not matched to a gene: 8. Germline CDR1 reads MDHEN; CDR2 reads SYDVKM.

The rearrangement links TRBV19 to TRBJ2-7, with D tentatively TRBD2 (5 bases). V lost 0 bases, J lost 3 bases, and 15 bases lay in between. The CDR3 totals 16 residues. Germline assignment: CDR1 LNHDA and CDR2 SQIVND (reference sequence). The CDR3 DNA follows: TGTGCCAGTAGTATAGAATCGAGCGGAGTTGGCTACGAGCAGTACTTC. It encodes CASSIESSGVGYEQYF.

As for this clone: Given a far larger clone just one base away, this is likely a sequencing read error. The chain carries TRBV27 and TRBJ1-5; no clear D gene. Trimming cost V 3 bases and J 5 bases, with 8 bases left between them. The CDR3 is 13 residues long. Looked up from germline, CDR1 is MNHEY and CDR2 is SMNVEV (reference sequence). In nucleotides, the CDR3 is TGTGCCAGCAGTTTTAAGGAATATCAGCCCCAGCATTTT. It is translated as CASSFKEYQPQHF.

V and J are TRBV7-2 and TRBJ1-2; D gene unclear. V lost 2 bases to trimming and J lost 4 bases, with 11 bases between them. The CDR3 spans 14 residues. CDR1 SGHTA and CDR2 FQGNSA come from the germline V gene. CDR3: CASSLSLQPYGYTF. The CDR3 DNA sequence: TGTGCCAGCAGCTTATCTCTTCAGCCCTATGGCTACACCTTC.

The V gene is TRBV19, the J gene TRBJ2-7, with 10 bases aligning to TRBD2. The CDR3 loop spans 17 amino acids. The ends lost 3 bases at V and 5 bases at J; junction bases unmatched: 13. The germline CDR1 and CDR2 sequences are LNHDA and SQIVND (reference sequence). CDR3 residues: CASSMPSASSGSNEQYF. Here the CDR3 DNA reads TGTGCCAGTAGTATGCCTTCCGCCTCTAGCGGGAGTAACGAGCAGTACTTC.

The CDR3 loop is CASSLGGDSAHQPQHF. CDR3 DNA: TGTGCCAGCAGCTTGGGGGGGGACTCCGCTCATCAGCCCCAGCATTTT. The rearrangement joins TRBV5-6 to TRBJ1-5, with TRBD1 as a possible D gene (5 bases). Germline V lookup: CDR1 SGHDT, CDR2 YYEEEE. Trimming stripped 0 bases from V and 5 bases from J, with 15 bases between. The CDR3 has 16 amino acids. The full variable domain, completed using reference TRBV5-6 and TRBJ1-5, is DAGVTQSPTHLIKTRGQQVTLRCSPKSGHDTVSWYQQALGQGPQFIFQYYEEEERQRGNFPDRFSGHQFPNYSSELNVNALLLGDSALYLCASSLGGDSAHQPQHFGDGTRLSIL.

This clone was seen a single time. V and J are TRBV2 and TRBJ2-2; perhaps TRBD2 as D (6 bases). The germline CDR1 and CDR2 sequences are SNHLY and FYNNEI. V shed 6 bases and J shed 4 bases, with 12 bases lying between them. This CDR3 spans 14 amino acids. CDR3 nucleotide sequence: TGTGCCAGCAGCCCCTCAGCGGGCACCGGGGAGCTGTTTTTT. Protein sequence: CASSPSAGTGELFF.

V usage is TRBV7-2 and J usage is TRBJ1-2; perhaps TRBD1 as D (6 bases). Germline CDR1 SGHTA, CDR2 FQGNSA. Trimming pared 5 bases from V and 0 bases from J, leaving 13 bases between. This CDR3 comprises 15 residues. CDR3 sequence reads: CASSRPTGSNYGYTF. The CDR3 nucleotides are TGTGCCAGCAGCCGACCGACAGGCTCTAACTATGGCTACACCTTC.

The CDR3 is CASSFGTSGILDQYF. The CDR3 DNA reads TGTGCCAGCAGCTTTGGGACTAGCGGCATTTTAGACCAGTACTTC. The chain recombines TRBV7-6 with TRBJ2-5; 11 nucleotides agree with TRBD2. The germline V gene has CDR1 SGHVS and CDR2 FNYEAQ. The V segment lost 3 bases and the J segment 10 bases; nucleotides outside the gene matches: 10. The CDR3 totals 15 residues.

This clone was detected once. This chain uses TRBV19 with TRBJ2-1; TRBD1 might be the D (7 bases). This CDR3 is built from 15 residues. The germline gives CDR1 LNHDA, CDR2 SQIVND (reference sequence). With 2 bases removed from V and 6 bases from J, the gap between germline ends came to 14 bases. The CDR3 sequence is CASSIYRQGGNEQFF. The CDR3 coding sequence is TGTGCCAGTAGTATATATCGGCAGGGGGGCAATGAGCAGTTCTTC.

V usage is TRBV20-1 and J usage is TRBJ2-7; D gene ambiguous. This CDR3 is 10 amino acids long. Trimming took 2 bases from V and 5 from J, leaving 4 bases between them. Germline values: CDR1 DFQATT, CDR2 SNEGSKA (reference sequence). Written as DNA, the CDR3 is TGCAGTGCTAGATGGGACGAGCAGTACTTC. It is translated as CSARWDEQYF.

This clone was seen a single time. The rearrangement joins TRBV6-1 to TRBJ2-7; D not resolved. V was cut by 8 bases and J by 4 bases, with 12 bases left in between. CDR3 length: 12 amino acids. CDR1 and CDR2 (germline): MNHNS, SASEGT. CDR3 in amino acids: CASSTGQYEQYF. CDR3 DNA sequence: TGTGCCAGCTCCACGGGCCAGTACGAGCAGTACTTC.

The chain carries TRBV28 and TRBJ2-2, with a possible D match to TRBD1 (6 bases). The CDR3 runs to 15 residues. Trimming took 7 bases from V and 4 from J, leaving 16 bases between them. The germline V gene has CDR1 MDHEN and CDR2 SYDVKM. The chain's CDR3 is CASTNRGHPTGELFF. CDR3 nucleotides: TGTGCCAGCACTAACCGGGGACATCCCACCGGGGAGCTGTTTTTT.

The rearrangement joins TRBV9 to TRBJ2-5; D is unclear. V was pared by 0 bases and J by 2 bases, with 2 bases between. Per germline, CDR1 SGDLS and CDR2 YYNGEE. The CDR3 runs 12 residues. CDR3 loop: CASSVGQETQYF. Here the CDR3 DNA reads TGTGCCAGCAGCGTAGGGCAAGAGACCCAGTACTTC. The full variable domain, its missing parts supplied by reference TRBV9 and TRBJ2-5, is DSGVTQTPKHLITATGQRVTLRCSPRSGDLSVYWYQQSLDQGLQFLIQYYNGEERAKGNILERFSAQQFPDLHSELNLSSLELGDSALYFCASSVGQETQYFGPGTRLLVL.

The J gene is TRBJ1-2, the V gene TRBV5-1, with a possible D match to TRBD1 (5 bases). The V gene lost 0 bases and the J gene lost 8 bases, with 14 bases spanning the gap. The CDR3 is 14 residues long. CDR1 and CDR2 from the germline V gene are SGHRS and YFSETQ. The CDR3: CASSLGQGGDGYTF. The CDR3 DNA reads TGCGCCAGCAGCTTGGGTCAGGGAGGGGACGGCTACACCTTC.

DNA for the CDR3: TGCGCCAGCAGCTTTTGGGGGACTAGCGGCCCTGACTCTGGGGCCAACGTCCTGACTTTC. It is translated as CASSFWGTSGPDSGANVLTF. V gene TRBV5-1 combines with J gene TRBJ2-6, with 11 bases matching TRBD2. V shed 2 bases and J 0 bases; nucleotides not matched to a gene: 10. Germline values: CDR1 SGHRS, CDR2 YFSETQ. The CDR3 is 20 residues long.

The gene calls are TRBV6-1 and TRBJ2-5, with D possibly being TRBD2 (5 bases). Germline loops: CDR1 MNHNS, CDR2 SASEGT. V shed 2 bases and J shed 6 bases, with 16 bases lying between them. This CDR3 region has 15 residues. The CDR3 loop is CASSEQSGTLKTQYF. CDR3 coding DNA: TGTGCCAGCAGTGAACAGAGCGGTACTTTGAAGACCCAGTACTTC.

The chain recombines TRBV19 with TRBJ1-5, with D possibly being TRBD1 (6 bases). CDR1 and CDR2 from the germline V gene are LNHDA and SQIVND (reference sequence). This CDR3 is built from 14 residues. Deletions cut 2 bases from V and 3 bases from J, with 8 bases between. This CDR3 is CASSIRGDNQPQHF. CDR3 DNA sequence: TGTGCCAGTAGTATAAGGGGGGACAATCAGCCCCAGCATTTT.

The CDR3 DNA reads as TGTGCCAGCAGCTTAGGGATTCAGGGTTCCCACGAGCAGTACTTC. Translation gives CASSLGIQGSHEQYF. V gene TRBV11-2 combines with J gene TRBJ2-7; TRBD1 is a possible D gene (5 bases). The CDR3 contains 15 residues. The germline V gene encodes CDR1 SGHAT and CDR2 FQNNGV. Trimming took 1 base from V and 5 from J, leaving 15 bases between them.

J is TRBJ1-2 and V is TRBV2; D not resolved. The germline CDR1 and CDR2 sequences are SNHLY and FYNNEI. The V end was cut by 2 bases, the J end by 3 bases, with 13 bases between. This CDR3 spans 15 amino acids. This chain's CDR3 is CASSEQSPQYYGYTF. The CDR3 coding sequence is TGTGCCAGCAGTGAACAGAGCCCTCAATACTATGGCTACACCTTC.

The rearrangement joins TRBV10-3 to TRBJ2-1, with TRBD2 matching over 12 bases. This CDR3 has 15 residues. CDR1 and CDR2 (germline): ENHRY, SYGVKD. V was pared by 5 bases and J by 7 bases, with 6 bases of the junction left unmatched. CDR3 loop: CAISRTSGARNEQFF. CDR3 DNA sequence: TGTGCCATCAGTCGGACTAGCGGGGCGAGGAATGAGCAGTTCTTC.